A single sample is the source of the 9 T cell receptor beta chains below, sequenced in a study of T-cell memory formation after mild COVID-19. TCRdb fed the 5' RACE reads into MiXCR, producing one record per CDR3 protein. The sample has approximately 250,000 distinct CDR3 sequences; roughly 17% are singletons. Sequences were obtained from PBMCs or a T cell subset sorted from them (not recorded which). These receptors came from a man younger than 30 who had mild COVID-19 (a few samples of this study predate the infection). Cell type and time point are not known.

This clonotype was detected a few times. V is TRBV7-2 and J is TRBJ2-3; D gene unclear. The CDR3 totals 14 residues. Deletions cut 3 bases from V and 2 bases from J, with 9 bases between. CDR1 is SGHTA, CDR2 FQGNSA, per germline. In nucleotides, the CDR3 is TGTGCCAGCAGCTTTCGGCCCTTCACAGATACGCAGTATTTT. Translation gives CASSFRPFTDTQYF.

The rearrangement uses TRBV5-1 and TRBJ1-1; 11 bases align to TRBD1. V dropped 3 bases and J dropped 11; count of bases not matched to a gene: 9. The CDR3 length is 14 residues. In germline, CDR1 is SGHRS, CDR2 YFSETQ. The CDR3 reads CASSWWDRGIEAFF. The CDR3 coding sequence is TGCGCCAGCAGCTGGTGGGACAGGGGGATCGAGGCTTTCTTT.

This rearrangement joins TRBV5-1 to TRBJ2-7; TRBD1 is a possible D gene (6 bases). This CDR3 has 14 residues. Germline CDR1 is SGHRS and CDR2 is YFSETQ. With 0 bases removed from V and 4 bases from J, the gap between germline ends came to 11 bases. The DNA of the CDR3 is TGCGCCAGCAGCTTGGCCGGGACATTATACGAGCAGTACTTC. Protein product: CASSLAGTLYEQYF. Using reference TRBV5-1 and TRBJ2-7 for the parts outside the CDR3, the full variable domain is KAGVTQTPRYLIKTRGQQVTLSCSPISGHRSVSWYQQTPGQGLQFLFEYFSETQRNKGNFPGRFSGRQFSNSRSEMNVSTLELGDSALYLCASSLAGTLYEQYFGPGTRLTVT.

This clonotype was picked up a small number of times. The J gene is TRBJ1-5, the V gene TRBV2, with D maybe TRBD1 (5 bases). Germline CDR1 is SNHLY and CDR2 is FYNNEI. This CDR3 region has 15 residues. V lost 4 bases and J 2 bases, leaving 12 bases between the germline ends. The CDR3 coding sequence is TGTGCCAGCAGTGGGACAAGAGGAGGCAATCAGCCCCAGCATTTT. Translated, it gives CASSGTRGGNQPQHF.

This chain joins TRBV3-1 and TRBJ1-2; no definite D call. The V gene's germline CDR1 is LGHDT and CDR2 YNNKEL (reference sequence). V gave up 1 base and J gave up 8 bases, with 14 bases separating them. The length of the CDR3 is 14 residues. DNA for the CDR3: TGTGCCAGCAGCCAAGGCGCCAGGAGCGAAGGCTACACCTTC. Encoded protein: CASSQGARSEGYTF.

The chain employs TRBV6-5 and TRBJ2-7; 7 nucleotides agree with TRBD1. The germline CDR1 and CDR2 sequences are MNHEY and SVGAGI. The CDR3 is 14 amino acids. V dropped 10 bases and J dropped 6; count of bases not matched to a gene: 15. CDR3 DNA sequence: TGTGCCACTCGACAGGGCTCTCGCCATCCCGAGCAGTACGTC. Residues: CATRQGSRHPEQYV.

For the CDR3, the DNA is TGTGCCAGCAGCCCCACAAGGAATTCACCCCTCCACTTT. This translates into CASSPTRNSPLHF. This sequence joins TRBV7-9 and TRBJ1-6; D is ambiguous. There are 13 residues in the CDR3. The germline V gene encodes CDR1 SEHNR and CDR2 FQNEAQ (reference sequence). V was trimmed by 5 bases and J by 7 bases, leaving 9 bases between them.

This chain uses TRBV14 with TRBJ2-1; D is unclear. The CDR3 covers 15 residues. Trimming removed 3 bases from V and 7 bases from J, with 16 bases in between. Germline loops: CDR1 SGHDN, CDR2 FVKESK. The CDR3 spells CASSQLVGDGNEQFF. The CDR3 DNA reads TGTGCCAGCAGCCAGTTGGTTGGTGACGGGAATGAGCAGTTCTTC. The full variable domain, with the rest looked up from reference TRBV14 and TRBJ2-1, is EAGVTQFPSHSVIEKGQTVTLRCDPISGHDNLYWYRRVMGKEIKFLLHFVKESKQDESGMPNNRFLAERTGGTYSTLKVQPAELEDSGVYFCASSQLVGDGNEQFFGPGTRLTVL.

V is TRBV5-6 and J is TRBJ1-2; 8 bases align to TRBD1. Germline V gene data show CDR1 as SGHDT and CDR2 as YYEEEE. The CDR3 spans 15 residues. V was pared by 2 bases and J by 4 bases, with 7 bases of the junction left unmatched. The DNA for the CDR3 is TGTGCCAGCAGCTTCGCAGGGGGCGGGGGCTATGGCTACACCTTC. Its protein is CASSFAGGGGYGYTF.